This TCR beta chain was sequenced during a study of human T cells and chemical hapten exposure. Turning to the study itself: Mainly, slight library volume differences in the pool made TCR yields vary.

Regarding the study as a whole: It was expanded TCRs that formed significantly more large CDR3 similarity clusters than controls did.

The library attached unique molecular identifiers to individual cDNA molecules. TCRdb reprocessed the RACE reads with MiXCR, giving one entry per CDR3 protein. The sample records approximately 370,000 distinct CDR3 sequences, 5.5% being singletons. Specified time point: pre-sensitization, week 0. This sample's treatment: therapeutic diphenylcyclopropenone sensitization with weekly scalp DPC. In the case of this clonotype: Its antigen is as yet unknown.

Trimming took 6 bases from V and 4 from J; bases not matched to a gene: 9. The CDR3 consists of 14 residues. Germline V gene lookup returns CDR1 DFQATT and CDR2 SNEGSKA (reference sequence). The sequence derives from a woman between 18 and 29 years old with alopecia areata. Some clones in this sample may be carry-over from other donors' samples. The rearrangement links TRBV20-1 to TRBJ1-5; 7 bases match TRBD1. Specimen: whole blood, collected in connection with sensitization to the hapten diphenylcyclopropenone (DPC). CDR3: CSATGDQQNQPQHF. CDR3 DNA: TGCAGTGCCACAGGGGACCAACAGAATCAGCCCCAGCATTTT.